This is a list of T cell receptor beta chains from one sample in a study of CD8 T cells in Susac syndrome. TCRdb used MiXCR to reprocess the immunoSEQ multiplex PCR reads, holding one entry per CDR3 protein. The data show a few hundred thousand distinct CDR3 sequences, roughly 81% seen once. Specimen: CD8+ T cells from PBMCs. The receptors were gathered from a human donor with multiple sclerosis. Each CDR3 is given with its conserved first and last residue.

TRBV29-1 CSGGLAGSTDTQYF
TRBV4-1 CASSPRGMNTEAFF
TRBV12-3/TRBV12-4 CASSLAHGAPLEKLFF
TRBV7-9 CASSSRDRGLFADTQYF
TRBV19 CASNPLPGLHTGELFF
TRBV20-1 CSAREGGRGTDTQYF
TRBV28 CASSGRVEAFF
TRBV6-2/TRBV6-3 CASNPRGDRNEQFF
TRBV6-5 CASSRVPGRGYTF
TRBV2 CASVNRVEQYF
TRBV11-2 CASSPIQQGFADTQYF
TRBV2 CASSEGELASVVDTQYF
TRBV12-3/TRBV12-4 CASGHPTTQYF
TRBV7-8 CASSFRAGGNYEQYF
TRBV6-6 CASSYATGRTYEQYF
TRBV27 CASSPRQGANEQYF
TRBV5-1 CASTLSSGNTIYF
TRBV7-6 CASSLSTGRYSGNTIYF
TRBV20-1 CSARTWISYEQYF
TRBV7-8 CASSFLQGEEPYEQYF
TRBV15 CATSEVGGGEAFF
TRBV28 CASSSGQGAHEQYF
TRBV7-3 CASSLDGSPRDTQYF
TRBV6-5 CASSYSSSGSVQYF
TRBV20-1 CSARGGRAVGYYGYTF
TRBV2 CASRGDSRMRQPQHF
TRBV20-1 CSVRDASYEQYF
TRBV5-4 CASSYERELDEQYF
TRBV28 CASSLLAYGELFF
TRBV7-9 CASSFAGTGSEWFEQYF
TRBV28 CASSLTFGYGYTF
TRBV14 CASSHRPGTGATGELFF
TRBV28 CASRTRREGGTEAFF
TRBV4-1 CASSLRATSNQPQHF
TRBV28 CASTLRKDREYNEQFF
TRBV10-3 CAIRGTGEKEKLFF
TRBV29-1 CSVEVYKEQGTSANWGSGANVLTF
TRBV13 CASTLAGVRKDTQYF
TRBV7-9 CASSREQVKANYGYTF